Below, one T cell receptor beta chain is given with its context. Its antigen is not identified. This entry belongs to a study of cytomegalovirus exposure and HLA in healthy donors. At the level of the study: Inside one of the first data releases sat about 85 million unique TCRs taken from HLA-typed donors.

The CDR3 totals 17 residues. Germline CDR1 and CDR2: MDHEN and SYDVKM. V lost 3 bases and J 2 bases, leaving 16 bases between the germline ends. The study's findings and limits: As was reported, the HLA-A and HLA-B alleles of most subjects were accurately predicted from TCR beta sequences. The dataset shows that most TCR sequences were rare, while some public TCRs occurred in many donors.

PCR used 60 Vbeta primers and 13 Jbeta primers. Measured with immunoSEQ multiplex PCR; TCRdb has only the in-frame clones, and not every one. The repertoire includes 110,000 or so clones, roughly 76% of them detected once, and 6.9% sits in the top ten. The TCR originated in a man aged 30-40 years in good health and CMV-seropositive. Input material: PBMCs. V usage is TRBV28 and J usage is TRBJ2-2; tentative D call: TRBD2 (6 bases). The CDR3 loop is CASSFGGVLTNTGELFF. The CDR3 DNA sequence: TGTGCCAGCAGTTTTGGCGGGGTCCTTACAAACACCGGGGAGCTGTTTTTT.